Following are 13 T cell receptor beta chains from one sample sequenced in a study of PD-L1 blockade in urothelial cancer. Repertoires were generated with immunoSEQ multiplex PCR, while TCRdb's copy carries only in-frame clones and drops some. The sample lists 50,000 to 60,000 clones, 84% occurring once. The sequencing here drew on PBMCs, taken around atezolizumab (anti-PD-L1) treatment. Receptor source: a middle-aged man with urothelial cancer.

In its sample, this clone was seen once. The chain couples TRBV28 to TRBJ2-7; 11 positions agree with TRBD2. J was trimmed by 3 bases and V by 2 bases; bases with no gene match: 9. The CDR3 loop spans 17 amino acids. Germline assignment: CDR1 MDHEN and CDR2 SYDVKM. In DNA, the CDR3 is TGTGCCAGCAGTTTACGGGTAGCGGGAGGGCGTAGCTACGAGCAGTACTTC. Residues: CASSLRVAGGRSYEQYF.

The V call is TRBV27, the J call TRBJ2-7; D not resolved. CDR3 size: 13 residues. The germline gives CDR1 MNHEY, CDR2 SMNVEV (reference sequence). With 2 bases removed from V and 4 bases from J, the gap between germline ends came to 9 bases. The chain's CDR3 is CASSLRLFYEQYF. CDR3 nucleotide sequence: TGTGCCAGCAGTTTAAGACTTTTTTACGAGCAGTACTTC.

CDR3: CASSSSWGQANTGELFF. In nucleotides, the CDR3 is TGTGCCAGCAGCTCTTCATGGGGACAGGCGAACACCGGGGAGCTGTTTTTT. The chain employs TRBV11-3 and TRBJ2-2; 8 bases are a match to TRBD1. This CDR3 has 17 amino acids. CDR1 SGHNT and CDR2 YENEEA come from the germline V gene. J lost 0 bases, V lost 4 bases, and 7 bases had no gene match.

The genes are TRBV28 and TRBJ1-1; D gene unclear. V lost 8 bases and J lost 0, with 13 bases in between. In germline, CDR1 is MDHEN, CDR2 SYDVKM. The CDR3 loop spans 14 amino acids. CDR3 nucleotide sequence: TGTGCCAGCGCCCCCGGTCCTATGAACACTGAAGCTTTCTTT. Translated: CASAPGPMNTEAFF. Filled out from reference TRBV28 and TRBJ1-1, the complete variable domain reads DVKVTQSSRYLVKRTGEKVFLECVQDMDHENMFWYRQDPGLGLRLIYFSYDVKMKEKGDIPEGYSVSREKKERFSLILESASTNQTSMYLCASAPGPMNTEAFFGQGTRLTVV.

This clone is judged medium-sized (0.01 to 0.1%). V gene TRBV5-4 combines with J gene TRBJ2-5; weak D call: TRBD2 (5 bases). The CDR3 contains 13 residues. Germline CDR1 SGHNT, CDR2 YYREEE (reference sequence). V shed 2 bases and J shed 5 bases, with 10 bases lying between them. Here the CDR3 reads CASSLREGETQYF. Written as DNA, the CDR3 is TGTGCCAGCAGCTTACGGGAAGGGGAGACCCAGTACTTC.

This rearrangement joins TRBV29-1 to TRBJ2-7, with 7 bases fitting TRBD2. Germline V gene data show CDR1 as SQVTM and CDR2 as ANQGSEA. The J segment lost 5 bases and the V segment lost 3 bases, leaving 10 bases of the junction unmatched. There are 14 residues in the CDR3. CDR3 sequence reads: CSVDNPGRSNEQYF. The CDR3 DNA reads as TGCAGCGTTGATAACCCCGGGAGGTCGAACGAGCAGTACTTC.

The gene calls are TRBV7-2 and TRBJ2-2, with 9 bases fitting TRBD2. Trimming took 2 bases from V and 7 from J; bases not matched to a gene: 8. Germline loops: CDR1 SGHTA, CDR2 FQGNSA. The CDR3 runs to 16 residues. The CDR3 nucleotides read TGTGCCAGCAGCTTATGGGTAGCGGGAGCTGACGGGGAGCTGTTTTTT. As protein: CASSLWVAGADGELFF.

J is TRBJ1-5 and V is TRBV30, with a weak D call TRBD1 (6 bases). V lost 0 bases and J lost 3, with 12 bases in between. Germline CDR1 reads GTSNPN; CDR2 reads SVGIG (reference sequence). The CDR3 loop spans 15 amino acids. This chain's CDR3 is CAWSVRGQYNQPQHF. In DNA form, the CDR3 reads TGTGCCTGGAGTGTACGTGGACAGTACAATCAGCCCCAGCATTTT.

This chain connects TRBV28 to TRBJ1-5; 8 bases map to TRBD1. The CDR3 contains 15 residues. The junction had 3 bases not matched to a gene; V was cut back by 5 bases and J by 0 bases. CDR1 is MDHEN, CDR2 SYDVKM, per germline. In nucleotides, the CDR3 is TGTGCCAGCAGTCCCGGACAGGGTAGCAATCAGCCCCAGCATTTT. Amino acids: CASSPGQGSNQPQHF.

The J gene is TRBJ2-2, the V gene TRBV5-6; possible D gene TRBD1, 7 bases. The V and J ends lost 10 bases and 1 base respectively, with 14 bases between them. This CDR3 is 14 amino acids long. The germline CDR1 and CDR2 sequences are SGHDT and YYEEEE. The CDR3 DNA follows: TGTGCCTCGGGGCAGGGGGGGAACACCGGGGAGCTGTTTTTT. Residues: CASGQGGNTGELFF.

The rearrangement links TRBV12-5 to TRBJ2-1, with 8 bases matching TRBD2. Germline CDR1 and CDR2: LGHNT and FRNRAP. This CDR3 comprises 13 residues. The ends lost 5 bases at V and 8 bases at J; junction bases unmatched: 5. The CDR3 coding sequence is TGTGCTAGTGGTAATAGCGGGAACGATGAGCAGTTCTTC. Encoded protein: CASGNSGNDEQFF.

The V gene is TRBV6-5, the J gene TRBJ1-5; 7 positions agree with TRBD1. The CDR3 extends over 14 amino acids. CDR1 and CDR2 (germline): MNHEY, SVGAGI. V lost 6 bases to trimming and J lost 1 base; unmatched junction nucleotides: 3. CDR3 DNA sequence: TGTGCCAGCAGGCAGGGGGGAAGCAATCAGCCCCAGCATTTT. Translation gives CASRQGGSNQPQHF.

V is TRBV4-3 and J is TRBJ2-7; TRBD1 agrees at 7 bases. Germline trimming cut 3 bases from V and 3 bases from J; bases unmatched to any gene: 8. CDR3 size: 15 residues. Germline V gene lookup returns CDR1 LGHNA and CDR2 YSLEER. The CDR3 region has the DNA TGCGCCAGCAGCCAGACTATATCAGGGGGCTACGAGCAGTACTTC. Protein: CASSQTISGGYEQYF.